Presented here are 21 T cell receptor beta chains from one specimen sequenced in a study of blood T cell repertoires in COVID-19. Sequencing was performed with immunoSEQ multiplex PCR; in TCRdb, only in-frame clones are kept and a portion is missing. The sample lists under 200,000 clones; about 90% were seen once. The sequenced sample was PBMCs or T cells enriched from blood (not recorded which). Receptor source: a woman aged 50 to 60 who had recovered from COVID-19.

The V and J genes are TRBV6-5 and TRBJ1-4, with 9 positions matching TRBD1. This CDR3 contains 14 residues. J gave up 6 bases and V 5 bases, and 4 bases lay outside the gene matches. Germline CDR1 and CDR2: MNHEY and SVGAGI. DNA for the CDR3: TGTGCCAGCAGTACCCGACAGGGGGATGAAAAACTGTTTTTT. Amino acids: CASSTRQGDEKLFF.

The chain combines TRBV24-1 with TRBJ1-2; 10 nucleotides match TRBD1. Trimming cost V 10 bases and J 3 bases; bases outside gene matches: 19. Per germline, CDR1 KGHDR and CDR2 SFDVKD. The CDR3 extends over 18 amino acids. The CDR3 nucleotides are TGTGCCACGGGGGCCGACAGGGGGCGGACTGAATTTCACTATGGCTACACCTTC. Translation gives CATGADRGRTEFHYGYTF.

The chain is built from TRBV14 and TRBJ1-1; weak D call: TRBD1 (5 bases). This CDR3 region has 16 residues. Germline V gene data show CDR1 as SGHDN and CDR2 as FVKESK. Trimming left V 0 bases short and J 1 base short, with 12 bases between. The CDR3 is CASSQESRTRNTEAFF. In nucleotides, the CDR3 is TGTGCCAGCAGCCAAGAAAGCCGGACACGGAACACTGAAGCTTTCTTT.

This clone was seen once. This chain joins TRBV7-2 and TRBJ2-7, with D possibly being TRBD1 (6 bases). V was shortened by 7 bases and J by 2 bases, with 18 bases between the two germline ends. The CDR3 covers 15 residues. CDR1 and CDR2 (germline): SGHTA, FQGNSA. The CDR3, as DNA: TGTGCCAGCACTCAAGGGTTGGGACAAACCTACGAGCAGTACTTC. Translation: CASTQGLGQTYEQYF.

The chain recombines TRBV6-6 with TRBJ1-5, with 12 bases fitting TRBD1. Losses at the gene ends were 5 bases for V and 5 bases for J; bases not matched to a gene: 7. Germline assignment: CDR1 MNHNY and CDR2 SVGAGI (reference sequence). The CDR3 is made up of 16 amino acids. This CDR3 is CASSLTGTGGYQPQHF. The DNA for the CDR3 is TGTGCCAGCAGTCTTACCGGGACAGGGGGCTATCAGCCCCAGCATTTT.

A few counts support this clone. V is TRBV6-2 or TRBV6-3 and J is TRBJ2-3, with 10 nucleotides matching TRBD2. V trimming: 5 bases; J trimming: 6 bases; junction bases outside the gene matches: 11. CDR1 and CDR2 from the germline V gene are MNHEY and SVGEGT. The CDR3 is made up of 16 amino acids. The CDR3 sequence: CASSPQSSGRRDTQYF. CDR3 DNA sequence: TGTGCCAGCAGTCCCCAGAGTAGCGGGAGGAGGGATACGCAGTATTTT.

The chain recombines TRBV28 with TRBJ1-2, with D perhaps matching TRBD1 (6 bases). The germline V gene has CDR1 MDHEN and CDR2 SYDVKM. Trimming removed 5 bases from V and 4 bases from J, with 17 bases in between. The CDR3 is made up of 15 amino acids. CDR3 sequence (DNA): TGTGCCAGCAGTAGGGCGGGGGGCAACGGCTATGGCTACACCTTC. It is translated as CASSRAGGNGYGYTF.

This sequence joins TRBV7-9 and TRBJ1-1; the D gene is possibly TRBD1 (6 bases). V dropped 1 base and J dropped 7 bases, with 10 bases sitting between them. Germline V gene data show CDR1 as SEHNR and CDR2 as FQNEAQ (reference sequence). The length of the CDR3 is 13 residues. CDR3: CASSLGDTLEAFF. CDR3 DNA sequence: TGTGCCAGCAGCTTAGGGGACACCCTTGAAGCTTTCTTT.

The chain combines TRBV30 with TRBJ1-1, with 7 positions matching TRBD1. Germline V gene sequence: CDR1 GTSNPN, CDR2 SVGIG (reference sequence). This CDR3 contains 14 residues. The CDR3 protein is CASRPQGMNTEAFF. DNA of the CDR3: TGTGCTTCCAGGCCACAGGGGATGAACACTGAAGCTTTCTTT.

V usage is TRBV6-5 and J usage is TRBJ1-3, with D unresolved. Trimming removed 0 bases from V and 8 bases from J, with 14 bases in between. This CDR3 contains 15 residues. Germline V CDR1 and CDR2: MNHEY, SVGAGI. CDR3 amino acids: CASSYSGSGGDTIYF. The CDR3 region has the DNA TGTGCCAGCAGTTACTCGGGTTCCGGAGGTGACACCATATATTTT.

V usage is TRBV11-3 and J usage is TRBJ2-3; D is ambiguous. The germline CDR1 and CDR2 sequences are SGHNT and YENEEA. CDR3 length: 12 amino acids. Trimming removed 4 bases at V and 0 bases at J, with 2 bases between. Here the CDR3 DNA reads TGTGCCAGCAGCTCTAGCACAGATACGCAGTATTTT. Encoded protein: CASSSSTDTQYF.

The chain recombines TRBV5-1 with TRBJ1-6; D might be TRBD1 (6 bases). V lost 2 bases, J lost 9 bases, and 15 bases lay in between. Germline V gene sequence: CDR1 SGHRS, CDR2 YFSETQ. The CDR3 consists of 15 residues. The CDR3 here is CASSLGRGGPSPLHF. DNA of the CDR3: TGCGCCAGCAGCTTAGGTCGGGGGGGGCCTTCACCCCTCCACTTT.

The genes are TRBV6-6 and TRBJ2-1; D may be TRBD2 (6 bases). V lost 5 bases to trimming and J lost 8 bases, with 19 bases between them. This CDR3 is built from 15 residues. Germline loops: CDR1 MNHNY, CDR2 SVGAGI (reference sequence). The CDR3 DNA follows: TGTGCCAGCAGTCCGGGACTCCGTTCAGAGGATGAGCAGTTCTTC. Its translation is CASSPGLRSEDEQFF.

The chain uses TRBV25-1 and TRBJ2-7; unclear D gene. CDR3 length: 13 amino acids. V lost 3 bases, J lost 3 bases, and 9 bases lay in between. Germline loops: CDR1 MGHDK, CDR2 SYGVNS. The DNA of the CDR3 is TGTGCCAGCAGTGAGTGGAGAAACTACGAGCAGTACTTC. It specifies CASSEWRNYEQYF.

In its sample, this clone was seen a few times. The rearrangement links TRBV12-3 or TRBV12-4 to TRBJ1-4, with a possible D match to TRBD1 (5 bases). Between the trimmed V and J ends, which lost 4 bases and 5 bases, there was a span of 8 bases. The length of the CDR3 is 13 residues. The CDR3 DNA is TGTGCCAGCAGTTGGGGCCCCAATGAAAAACTGTTTTTT. Translation gives CASSWGPNEKLFF.

This clone was recorded a few times. V and J are TRBV5-1 and TRBJ2-1; 8 bases align to TRBD1. This CDR3 region has 13 residues. Germline V CDR1 and CDR2: SGHRS, YFSETQ. After removal of 0 bases from V and 7 bases from J, the junction contained 0 bases not matched to a gene. The CDR3 protein is CASSLGQGNEQFF. The CDR3 nucleotides are TGCGCCAGCAGCTTGGGACAGGGGAATGAGCAGTTCTTC.

This chain links TRBV28 with TRBJ1-1; 11 nucleotides align to TRBD1. Germline values: CDR1 MDHEN, CDR2 SYDVKM. There are 16 residues in the CDR3. V dropped 3 bases and J dropped 5; count of bases not matched to a gene: 8. CDR3 loop: CASSFFRDRGGTEAFF. The CDR3 DNA reads TGTGCCAGCAGTTTCTTCCGGGACAGGGGGGGAACTGAAGCTTTCTTT. Full variable domain (rest looked up from reference TRBV28 and TRBJ1-1): DVKVTQSSRYLVKRTGEKVFLECVQDMDHENMFWYRQDPGLGLRLIYFSYDVKMKEKGDIPEGYSVSREKKERFSLILESASTNQTSMYLCASSFFRDRGGTEAFFGQGTRLTVV.

The chain combines TRBV30 with TRBJ2-7; 8 bases fit TRBD1. CDR1 and CDR2 (germline): GTSNPN, SVGIG (reference sequence). This CDR3 region has 16 residues. Unmatched junction bases numbered 10, after V lost 1 base and J lost 2 bases. In nucleotides, the CDR3 is TGTGCCTGGAGTGCGCGACAGGGGAGAATAACCTACGAGCAGTACTTC. This encodes CAWSARQGRITYEQYF.

This clone has more than one count but fewer than ten. The chain joins TRBV5-1 to TRBJ2-1; 8 nucleotides align to TRBD1. The CDR3 runs 15 residues. V trimming: 1 base; J trimming: 9 bases; junction bases outside the gene matches: 9. Germline loops: CDR1 SGHRS, CDR2 YFSETQ. The CDR3 region has the DNA TGCGCCAGCAGCTTGCTGACAGGGGACGTCGGTGAGCAGTTCTTC. This sequence encodes CASSLLTGDVGEQFF.

This clone was counted only a few times. The chain joins TRBV10-3 to TRBJ2-1; 7 nucleotides align to TRBD2. Germline loops: CDR1 ENHRY, CDR2 SYGVKD. Trimming at V came to 7 bases and at J to 6 bases, leaving 6 bases not matched to a gene. The CDR3 loop spans 13 amino acids. The CDR3 DNA reads as TGTGCCATCAAACCATCTAGCGGCAATGAGCAGTTCTTC. Translating gives CAIKPSSGNEQFF.

V usage is TRBV3-1 (or the pseudogene TRBV3-2) and J usage is TRBJ1-2, with D possibly matching TRBD1 (5 bases). This CDR3 has 13 residues. CDR1 is LGHDT and CDR2 is YNNKEL in the germline V gene (reference sequence). The V gene lost 0 bases and the J gene lost 8 bases, with 10 bases spanning the gap. CDR3 region: CASSQDRAGGYTF. CDR3 nucleotides: TGTGCCAGCAGCCAAGATCGGGCAGGGGGCTACACCTTC.